Here is one T cell receptor beta chain with its context. Which antigen it targets is not known. The input lacks base qualities; no much larger clone sits a single base away. TCRbeta CDR3 regions were amplified from genomic DNA by means of the immunoSEQ Assay, a bias-controlled multiplex PCR. The paper's processing steps were these. The number of nucleated cells in each sample was estimated by amplification of reference gene primers within the assay. To quantify the absolute abundance of each unique TCRbeta CDR3 rearrangement, sequence reads were collapsed and filtered. For each sample, productive Simpson clonality was calculated by taking the square root of Simpson's diversity index across productive rearrangements. In TCRdb, the immuneACCESS table is reduced to in-frame sequences with V and J assigned. These tables do not hold every clone; where another copy was compared, an unresolved V gene accounts for under half, and the others remain unexplained. The DNA was the basis for D and trimming; V, J and clone size are from that table. The sample yields 200,000 or so clones; 84% were counted once. 6% to 8% of the sample goes to the ten largest clones.

This sample stems from a study of blood T cell repertoires in COVID-19 (dated by TCRdb to 2018 to 2021). About the investigation overall: The collaborator samples originated in the United States, Italy and Spain and spanned the acute and convalescent phases of COVID-19. The material from the prospective study consisted of cDNA or gDNA derived from T cells, B-cell-depleted T cells, or PBMCs. Deeply sampled blood TCRbeta repertoires from subjects exposed to, actively infected with, or recovered from COVID-19 were included in the dataset. The repertoires were released in a freely available public database meant as a resource for research on the immune response to SARS-CoV-2. Samples were obtained from the ongoing ImmuneRACE study (first 160 participants) and from over a thousand subjects provided by 6 global collaborators. A de-identified subject ID, COVID-19 status, age in years and sex were almost always included in the sample metadata. HLA class I and class II types, where available, came from metadata supplied by the sample provider rather than from assay-based typing. General findings and caveats noted by the study authors: Clinical and demographic metadata were provided uncurated, with the amount varying by source and participant.

V gives up 6 bases and J gives up 15 bases, and the segment between their germline ends measures 15 bases. For CDR1 and CDR2, the germline V gene (reference sequence) lists MNHEY and SMNVEV. The CDR3 numbers 12 residues from cysteine through phenylalanine. Only the CDR3 portion is preserved as DNA: 36 bases, with reading frame beginning at the first base. Participants in the prospective study were enrolled through a virtual design, were aged roughly 18 to 100 years, and lived in fewer than 30 United States geographic areas. Cohort assignment in the prospective study relied on participant-reported clinical history from a screening survey and a study questionnaire. Recovered participants in ImmuneRACE Cohort 3 were defined by two consecutive negative NP/OP PCR tests, clearance by a healthcare professional, or resolution of symptoms. In the prospective study, mobile phlebotomists collected whole blood, serum and a nasopharyngeal or oropharyngeal swab from each participant. Over an approximately 2-month period, participants in the prospective study had the option of providing additional blood draws and questionnaires. Prospective study blood samples were shipped either frozen or at room temperature before DNA extraction.

Sample: PBMCs or T cells enriched from blood (not recorded which). The origin of this receptor is a man aged 35 to 55 who had recovered from COVID-19. This chain is built from TRBV27 and TRBJ1-6; matching of 6 bases hints at TRBD1 as the D gene. The CDR3 sequence is CASSTGSRNLHF. Read as DNA, the sequence is TGTGCCAGCAGCACAGGGAGCCGGAACCTCCACTTT.